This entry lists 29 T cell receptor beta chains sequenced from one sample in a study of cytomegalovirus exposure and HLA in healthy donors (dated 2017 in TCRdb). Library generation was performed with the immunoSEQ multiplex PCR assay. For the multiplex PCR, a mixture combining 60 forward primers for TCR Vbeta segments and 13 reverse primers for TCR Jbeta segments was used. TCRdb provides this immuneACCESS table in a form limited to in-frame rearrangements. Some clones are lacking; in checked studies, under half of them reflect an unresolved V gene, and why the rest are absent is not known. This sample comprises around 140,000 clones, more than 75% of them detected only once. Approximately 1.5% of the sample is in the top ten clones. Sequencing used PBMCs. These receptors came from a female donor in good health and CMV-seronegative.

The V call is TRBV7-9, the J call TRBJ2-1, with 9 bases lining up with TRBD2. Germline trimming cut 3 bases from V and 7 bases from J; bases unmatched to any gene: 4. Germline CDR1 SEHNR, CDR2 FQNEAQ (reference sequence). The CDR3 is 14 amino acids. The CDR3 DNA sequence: TGTGCCAGCAGCTTCGGGACTAGCCTTAATGAGCAGTTCTTC. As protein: CASSFGTSLNEQFF.

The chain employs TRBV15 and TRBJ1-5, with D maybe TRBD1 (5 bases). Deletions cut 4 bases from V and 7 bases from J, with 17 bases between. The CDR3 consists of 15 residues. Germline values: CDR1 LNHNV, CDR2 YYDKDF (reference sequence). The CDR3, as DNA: TGTGCCACCAGCACGAGTAGGGGTTCTCTGCAGCCCCAGCATTTT. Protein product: CATSTSRGSLQPQHF.

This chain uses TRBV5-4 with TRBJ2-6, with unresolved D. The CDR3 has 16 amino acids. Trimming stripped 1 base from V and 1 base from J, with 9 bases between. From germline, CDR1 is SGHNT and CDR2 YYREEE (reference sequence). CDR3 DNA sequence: TGTGCCAGCAGCTTGTCTAGGATGTCTGGGGCCAACGTCCTGACTTTC. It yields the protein CASSLSRMSGANVLTF.

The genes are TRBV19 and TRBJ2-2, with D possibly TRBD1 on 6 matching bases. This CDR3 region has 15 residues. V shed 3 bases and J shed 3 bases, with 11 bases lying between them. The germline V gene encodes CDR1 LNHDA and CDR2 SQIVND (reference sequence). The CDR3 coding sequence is TGTGCCAGTAGTATCCAGGGGCATCACACCGGGGAGCTGTTTTTT. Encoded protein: CASSIQGHHTGELFF. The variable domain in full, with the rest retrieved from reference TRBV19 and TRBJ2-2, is DGGITQSPKYLFRKEGQNVTLSCEQNLNHDAMYWYRQDPGQGLRLIYYSQIVNDFQKGDIAEGYSVSREKKESFPLTVTSAQKNPTAFYLCASSIQGHHTGELFFGEGSRLTVL.

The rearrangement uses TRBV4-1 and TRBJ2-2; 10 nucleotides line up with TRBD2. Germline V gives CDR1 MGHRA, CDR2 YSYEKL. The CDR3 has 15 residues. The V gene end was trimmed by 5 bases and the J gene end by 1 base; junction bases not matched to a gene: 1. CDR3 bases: TGCGCCAGCAGCTGGACTAGCGGGAACACCGGGGAGCTGTTTTTT. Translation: CASSWTSGNTGELFF.

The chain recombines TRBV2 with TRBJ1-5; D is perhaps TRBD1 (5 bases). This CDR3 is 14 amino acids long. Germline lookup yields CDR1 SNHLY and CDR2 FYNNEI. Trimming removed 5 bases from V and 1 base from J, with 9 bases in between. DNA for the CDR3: TGTGCCAGCAGTTCGCAGGGAAGCAATCAGCCCCAGCATTTT. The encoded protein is CASSSQGSNQPQHF.

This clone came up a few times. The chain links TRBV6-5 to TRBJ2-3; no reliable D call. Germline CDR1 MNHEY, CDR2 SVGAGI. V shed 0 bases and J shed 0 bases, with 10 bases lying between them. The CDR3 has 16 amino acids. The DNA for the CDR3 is TGTGCCAGCAGTTACTCCGCGCGGATAAGCACAGATACGCAGTATTTT. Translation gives CASSYSARISTDTQYF.

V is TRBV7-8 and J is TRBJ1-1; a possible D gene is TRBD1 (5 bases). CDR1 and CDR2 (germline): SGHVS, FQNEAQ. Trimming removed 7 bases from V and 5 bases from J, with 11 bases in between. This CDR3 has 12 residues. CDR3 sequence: CASTLGGTEAFF. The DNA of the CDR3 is TGTGCCAGCACCCTGGGGGGGACTGAAGCTTTCTTT. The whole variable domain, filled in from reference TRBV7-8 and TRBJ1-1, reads GAGVSQSPRYKVAKRGQDVALRCDPISGHVSLFWYQQALGQGPEFLTYFQNEAQLDKSGLPSDRFFAERPEGSVSTLKIQRTQQEDSAVYLCASTLGGTEAFFGQGTRLTVV.

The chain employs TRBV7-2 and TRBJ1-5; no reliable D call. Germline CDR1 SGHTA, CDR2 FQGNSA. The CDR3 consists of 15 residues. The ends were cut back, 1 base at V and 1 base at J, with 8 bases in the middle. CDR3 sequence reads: CASSLESTSNQPQHF. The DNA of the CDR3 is TGTGCCAGCAGCTTAGAATCTACGAGCAATCAGCCCCAGCATTTT.

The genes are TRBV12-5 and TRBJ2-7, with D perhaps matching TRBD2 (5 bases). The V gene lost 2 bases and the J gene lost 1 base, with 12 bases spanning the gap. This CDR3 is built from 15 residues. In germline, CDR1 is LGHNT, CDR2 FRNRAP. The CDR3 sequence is CASGLSSGKSYEQYF. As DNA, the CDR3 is TGTGCTAGTGGTTTGTCCAGCGGTAAATCCTACGAGCAGTACTTC.

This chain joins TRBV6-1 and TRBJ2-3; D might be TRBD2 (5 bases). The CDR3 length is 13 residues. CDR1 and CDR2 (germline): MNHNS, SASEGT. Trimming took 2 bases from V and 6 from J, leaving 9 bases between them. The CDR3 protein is CASSESRGDTQYF. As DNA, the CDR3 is TGTGCCAGCAGTGAATCCCGCGGGGATACGCAGTATTTT.

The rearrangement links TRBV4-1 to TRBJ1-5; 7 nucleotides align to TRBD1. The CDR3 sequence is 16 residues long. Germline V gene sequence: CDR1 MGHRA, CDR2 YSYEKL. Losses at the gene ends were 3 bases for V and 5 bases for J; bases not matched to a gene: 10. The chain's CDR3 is CASSQGMGQIHQPQHF. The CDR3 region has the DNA TGCGCCAGCAGCCAGGGTATGGGACAGATCCATCAGCCCCAGCATTTT.

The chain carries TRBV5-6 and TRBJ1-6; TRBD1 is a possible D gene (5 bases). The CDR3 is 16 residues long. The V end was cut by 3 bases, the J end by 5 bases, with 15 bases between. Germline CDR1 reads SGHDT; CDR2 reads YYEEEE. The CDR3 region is CASSSWSGENNSPLHF. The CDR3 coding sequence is TGTGCCAGCAGCTCCTGGTCGGGGGAGAATAATTCACCCCTCCACTTT.

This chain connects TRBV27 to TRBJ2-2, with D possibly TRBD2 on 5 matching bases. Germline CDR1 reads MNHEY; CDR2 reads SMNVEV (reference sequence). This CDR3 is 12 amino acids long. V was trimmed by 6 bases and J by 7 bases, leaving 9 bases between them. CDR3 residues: CASRRVIGELFF. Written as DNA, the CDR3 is TGTGCCAGCAGGAGGGTAATCGGGGAGCTGTTTTTT.

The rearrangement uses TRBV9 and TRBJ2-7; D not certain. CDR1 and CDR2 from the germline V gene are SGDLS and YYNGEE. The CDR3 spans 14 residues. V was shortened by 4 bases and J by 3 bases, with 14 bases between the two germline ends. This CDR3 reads CASSPGSQRYEQYF. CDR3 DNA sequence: TGTGCCAGCAGCCCCGGCAGCCAGCGCTACGAGCAGTACTTC.

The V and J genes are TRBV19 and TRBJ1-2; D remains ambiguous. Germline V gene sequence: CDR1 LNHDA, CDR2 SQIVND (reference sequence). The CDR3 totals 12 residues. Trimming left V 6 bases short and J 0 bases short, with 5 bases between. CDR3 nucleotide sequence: TGTGCCAGTAGAGGAGCTAACTATGGCTACACCTTC. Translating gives CASRGANYGYTF.

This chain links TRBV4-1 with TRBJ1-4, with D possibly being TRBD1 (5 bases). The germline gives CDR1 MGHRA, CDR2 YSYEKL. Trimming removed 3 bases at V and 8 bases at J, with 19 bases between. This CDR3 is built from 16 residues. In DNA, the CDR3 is TGCGCCAGCAGCCATCCCTCGCGGGGGAGGGACGAAAAACTGTTTTTT. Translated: CASSHPSRGRDEKLFF.

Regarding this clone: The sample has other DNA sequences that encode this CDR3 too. DNA of the CDR3: TGTGCCAGCAGTTGGGACAGGGATAGCTCTGGGGCCAACGTCCTGACTTTC. Translated: CASSWDRDSSGANVLTF. The chain recombines TRBV28 with TRBJ2-6; TRBD1 matches at 9 bases. Looked up from germline, CDR1 is MDHEN and CDR2 is SYDVKM. The CDR3 spans 17 residues. The V and J ends lost 4 bases and 0 bases, in that order; junction bases with no gene match: 4.

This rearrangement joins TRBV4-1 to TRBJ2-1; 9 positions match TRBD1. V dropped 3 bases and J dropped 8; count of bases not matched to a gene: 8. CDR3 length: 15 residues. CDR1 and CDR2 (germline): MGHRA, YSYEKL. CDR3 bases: TGCGCCAGCAGCCAGGTGGGACAGGGTTACGATGAGCAGTTCTTC. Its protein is CASSQVGQGYDEQFF.

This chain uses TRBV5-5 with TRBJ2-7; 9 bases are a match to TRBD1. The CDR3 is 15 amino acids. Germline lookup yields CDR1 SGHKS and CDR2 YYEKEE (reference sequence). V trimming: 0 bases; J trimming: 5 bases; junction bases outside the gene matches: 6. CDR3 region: CASSLEGTGFHEQYF. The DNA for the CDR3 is TGTGCCAGCAGCTTGGAAGGGACAGGGTTCCACGAGCAGTACTTC.

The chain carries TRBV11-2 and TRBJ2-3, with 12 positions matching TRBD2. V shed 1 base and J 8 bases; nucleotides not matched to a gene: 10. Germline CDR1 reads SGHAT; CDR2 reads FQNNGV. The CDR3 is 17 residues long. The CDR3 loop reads CASSLVLLAGGPGTQYF. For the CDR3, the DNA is TGTGCCAGCAGCTTAGTTTTGCTAGCGGGAGGGCCGGGTACGCAGTATTTT.

CDR3 protein: CASRRRGGLDTGELFF. CDR3 bases: TGTGCCAGCAGGCGTCGGGGGGGGCTGGACACCGGGGAGCTGTTTTTT. This sequence joins TRBV11-2 and TRBJ2-2; 8 bases fit TRBD2. Germline V lookup: CDR1 SGHAT, CDR2 FQNNGV. V shed 6 bases, J shed 3 bases, and the junction held 9 bases outside the gene matches. This CDR3 has 16 amino acids.

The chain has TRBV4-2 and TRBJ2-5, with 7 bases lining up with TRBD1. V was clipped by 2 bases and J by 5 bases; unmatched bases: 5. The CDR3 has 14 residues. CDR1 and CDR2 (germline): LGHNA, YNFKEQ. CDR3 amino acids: CASSQNRGSETQYF. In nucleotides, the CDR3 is TGTGCCAGCAGCCAAAACAGGGGATCGGAGACCCAGTACTTC.

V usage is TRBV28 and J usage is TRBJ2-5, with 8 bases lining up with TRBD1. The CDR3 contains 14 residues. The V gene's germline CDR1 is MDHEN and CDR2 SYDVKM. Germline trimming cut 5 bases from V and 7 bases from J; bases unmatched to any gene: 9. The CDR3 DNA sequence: TGTGCCAGCAGTCACAATGACAGGGGAGCGACCCAGTACTTC. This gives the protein CASSHNDRGATQYF.

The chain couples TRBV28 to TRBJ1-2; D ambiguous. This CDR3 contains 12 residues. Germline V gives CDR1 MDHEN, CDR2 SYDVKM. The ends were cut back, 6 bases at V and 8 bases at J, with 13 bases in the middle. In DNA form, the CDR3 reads TGTGCCAGCAGCTGGGCCGGTGCCGGCTACACCTTC. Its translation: CASSWAGAGYTF.

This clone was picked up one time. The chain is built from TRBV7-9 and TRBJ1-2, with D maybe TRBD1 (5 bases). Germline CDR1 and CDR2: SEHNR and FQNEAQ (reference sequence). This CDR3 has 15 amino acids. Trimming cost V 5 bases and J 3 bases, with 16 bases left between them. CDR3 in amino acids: CASSQPGGDYYGYTF. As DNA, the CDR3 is TGTGCCAGCAGCCAACCCGGTGGGGACTACTATGGCTACACCTTC.

CDR3 loop: CASSPWAASGSNEQFF. Written as DNA, the CDR3 is TGTGCCAGCAGTCCTTGGGCGGCTAGCGGGAGTAATGAGCAGTTCTTC. This chain links TRBV28 with TRBJ2-1; 10 nucleotides agree with TRBD2. Trimming took 5 bases from V and 7 from J; bases not matched to a gene: 11. Germline CDR1 and CDR2: MDHEN and SYDVKM. CDR3 length: 16 residues.

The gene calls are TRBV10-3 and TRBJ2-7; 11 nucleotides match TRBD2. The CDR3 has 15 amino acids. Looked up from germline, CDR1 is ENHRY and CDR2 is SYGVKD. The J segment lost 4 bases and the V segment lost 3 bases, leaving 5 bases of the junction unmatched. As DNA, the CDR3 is TGTGCCATCAGTGACCCGGGACTAGCGGTTTACGAGCAGTACTTC. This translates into CAISDPGLAVYEQYF.

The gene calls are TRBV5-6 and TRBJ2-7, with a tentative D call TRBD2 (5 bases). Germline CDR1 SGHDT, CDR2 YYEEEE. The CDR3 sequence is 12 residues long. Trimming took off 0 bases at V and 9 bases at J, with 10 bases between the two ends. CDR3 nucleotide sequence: TGTGCCAGCAGCTTGGGAGGGATGGGGCAGTACTTC. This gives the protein CASSLGGMGQYF. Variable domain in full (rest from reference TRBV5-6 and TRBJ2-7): DAGVTQSPTHLIKTRGQQVTLRCSPKSGHDTVSWYQQALGQGPQFIFQYYEEEERQRGNFPDRFSGHQFPNYSSELNVNALLLGDSALYLCASSLGGMGQYFGPGTRLTVT.